The 30 T cell receptor beta chains below were found in one sample sequenced in a study of cytomegalovirus exposure and HLA in healthy donors. A multiplex PCR was run with 60 Vbeta primers and 13 Jbeta primers. Profiled with immunoSEQ multiplex PCR; TCRdb holds only in-frame clones, not every one. The sample shows 110,000 to 150,000 clones, about 73% of them seen only once. Sequences were obtained from PBMCs. The receptor source for this set is a woman aged 55-75 years in good health and CMV-seropositive.

This clone appeared once. The J gene is TRBJ2-2, the V gene TRBV28; 9 bases are a match to TRBD2. Per the germline V gene, CDR1 is MDHEN and CDR2 is SYDVKM. This CDR3 is built from 17 residues. V was clipped by 3 bases and J by 6 bases; unmatched bases: 11. The CDR3 nucleotides read TGTGCCAGCAGTTTGACTAGCGGAGTGGGGGGGGCCGGGGAGCTGTTTTTT. It encodes CASSLTSGVGGAGELFF.

The rearrangement uses TRBV11-2 and TRBJ2-1, with 9 bases aligning to TRBD2. V shed 3 bases, J shed 10 bases, and the junction held 7 bases outside the gene matches. The germline V gene encodes CDR1 SGHAT and CDR2 FQNNGV. The CDR3 totals 14 residues. The CDR3 DNA reads TGTGCCAGCAGCTTTAGCGGGAGTGTTTCGGAGCAGTTCTTC. This sequence encodes CASSFSGSVSEQFF.

This chain joins TRBV6-5 and TRBJ2-1; weak D call: TRBD2 (6 bases). The CDR3 length is 14 residues. Trimming cost V 8 bases and J 6 bases, with 17 bases left between them. CDR1 and CDR2 from the germline V gene are MNHEY and SVGAGI. CDR3 residues: CASAIGGWRNEQFF. The CDR3 bases are TGTGCCAGCGCGATAGGAGGGTGGCGCAATGAGCAGTTCTTC.

CDR3 bases: TGTGCCAGCAGCGGACAAAAAGGTGAAACGAACACCGGGGAGCTGTTTTTT. This translates into CASSGQKGETNTGELFF. The chain uses TRBV9 and TRBJ2-2, with no clear D. Looked up from germline, CDR1 is SGDLS and CDR2 is YYNGEE. V dropped 3 bases and J dropped 0 bases, with 15 bases sitting between them. CDR3 length: 17 residues. Full variable domain (missing parts from reference TRBV9 and TRBJ2-2): DSGVTQTPKHLITATGQRVTLRCSPRSGDLSVYWYQQSLDQGLQFLIQYYNGEERAKGNILERFSAQQFPDLHSELNLSSLELGDSALYFCASSGQKGETNTGELFFGEGSRLTVL.

This clone was picked up a small number of times. The J gene is TRBJ1-1, the V gene TRBV6-1, with TRBD1 matching 7 bases. Germline V gives CDR1 MNHNS, CDR2 SASEGT. J lost 1 base, V lost 5 bases, and 7 bases had no gene match. There are 15 residues in the CDR3. The CDR3 DNA reads TGTGCCAGCAGTACAGGGGTCATAAAGAACACTGAAGCTTTCTTT. It specifies CASSTGVIKNTEAFF.

The chain combines TRBV19 with TRBJ2-2; D perhaps matches TRBD2 (6 bases). The CDR3 spans 14 residues. CDR1 and CDR2 (germline): LNHDA, SQIVND (reference sequence). V was clipped by 8 bases and J by 5 bases, with 15 bases between them. The CDR3 DNA reads as TGTGCCAGTCTAGGACTGGGGGGAACCGGGGAGCTGTTTTTT. As protein: CASLGLGGTGELFF.

As concerns this clone: At one end, the junction sequence differs from germline, possibly due to a read error. The chain links TRBV7-3 to TRBJ2-1, with 9 nucleotides matching TRBD1. CDR3 length: 15 residues. Germline V lookup: CDR1 SGHTA, CDR2 FQGTGA. The CDR3 is CASSPAGTGINEQLF. The CDR3 DNA reads as TGTGCCAGCAGCCCGGCCGGGACAGGGATTAATGAGCAGCTCTTC.

As concerns this clone: No DNA is shown, since the ends of the CDR3 on it are uncertain; the CDR3 is the one TCRdb lists. This rearrangement joins TRBV30 to TRBJ1-1; the table assigns TRBD1, which was not confirmed against the DNA. Germline values: CDR1 GTSNPN, CDR2 SVGIG (reference sequence). Ends included, the CDR3 has 11 residues. CDR3 sequence reads: CLWSVGTGSFF.

This clone was observed a handful of times. The chain couples TRBV6-1 to TRBJ2-6; a possible D gene is TRBD1 (5 bases). This CDR3 region has 18 residues. Trimming cost V 4 bases and J 0 bases, with 16 bases left between them. Per the germline V gene, CDR1 is MNHNS and CDR2 is SASEGT. The CDR3 sequence is CASSADSLALSGANVLTF. DNA of the CDR3: TGTGCCAGCAGTGCCGACAGTTTAGCCCTCTCTGGGGCCAACGTCCTGACTTTC.

This clone has a handful of counts. The genes are TRBV6-1 and TRBJ1-5; 7 bases align to TRBD1. With 7 bases clipped from V and 11 bases from J, the junction kept 17 bases outside the gene matches. Germline V CDR1 and CDR2: MNHNS, SASEGT. CDR3 size: 15 residues. The CDR3, as DNA: TGTGCCAGCACCTCTTCTAGGACAGGATCCCAGGCCCAGCATTTT. Residues: CASTSSRTGSQAQHF.

This chain connects TRBV19 to TRBJ2-3; D remains unclear. Germline V gene lookup returns CDR1 LNHDA and CDR2 SQIVND (reference sequence). Deletions cut 5 bases from V and 0 bases from J, with 9 bases between. The CDR3 length is 14 residues. This chain's CDR3 is CASSGPISTDTQYF. DNA for the CDR3: TGTGCCAGTAGTGGCCCAATAAGCACAGATACGCAGTATTTT.

A few counts support this clone. The J gene is TRBJ1-5, the V gene TRBV10-3; D is possibly TRBD1 (6 bases). The V end lost 2 bases, the J end lost 6 bases, and 11 bases lay between the germline ends. There are 14 residues in the CDR3. In germline, CDR1 is ENHRY, CDR2 SYGVKD. CDR3 amino acids: CAISEQGRSQPQHF. The CDR3 region has the DNA TGTGCCATCAGTGAGCAGGGGCGAAGTCAGCCCCAGCATTTT.

The chain uses TRBV6-5 and TRBJ1-5, with D perhaps TRBD1 (5 bases). Germline CDR1 MNHEY, CDR2 SVGAGI. The CDR3 runs 13 residues. V was shortened by 7 bases and J by 6 bases, with 13 bases between the two germline ends. CDR3 coding DNA: TGTGCCAGCACAGGGTCATGGGGTCAGCCCCAGCATTTT. It specifies CASTGSWGQPQHF.

The chain has TRBV6-4 and TRBJ2-2, with 9 bases identical to TRBD1. The V gene end was trimmed by 4 bases and the J gene end by 4 bases; junction bases not matched to a gene: 4. There are 15 residues in the CDR3. Per the germline V gene, CDR1 is MRHNA and CDR2 is SNTAGT. The CDR3 DNA reads TGTGCCAGCAGTGCCCAGGGACAGGGCACCGGGGAGCTGTTTTTT. This encodes CASSAQGQGTGELFF.

There are a few counts of this clone. As DNA, the CDR3 is TGTGCCAGCAGCCCTCTAGCGGGAGCCACAGATACGCAGTATTTT. Amino acids: CASSPLAGATDTQYF. The chain joins TRBV7-9 to TRBJ2-3, with 10 nucleotides matching TRBD2. Germline CDR1 is SEHNR and CDR2 is FQNEAQ (reference sequence). Germline trimming cut 5 bases from V and 2 bases from J; bases unmatched to any gene: 4. The CDR3 runs to 15 residues. Together with reference TRBV7-9 and TRBJ2-3, the CDR3 gives the full variable domain: DTGVSQNPRHKITKRGQNVTFRCDPISEHNRLYWYRQTLGQGPEFLTYFQNEAQLEKSRLLSDRFSAERPKGSFSTLEIQRTEQGDSAMYLCASSPLAGATDTQYFGPGTRLTVL.

The rearrangement uses TRBV5-1 and TRBJ2-7, with 8 positions matching TRBD2. The germline V gene has CDR1 SGHRS and CDR2 YFSETQ. J was trimmed by 5 bases and V by 5 bases; bases with no gene match: 9. The CDR3 is made up of 14 amino acids. CDR3 coding DNA: TGCGCCAGCAGGGTTAGCGGGATGTCGGACGAGCAGTACTTC. It translates to CASRVSGMSDEQYF.

Only a few counts were recorded for this clone. V is TRBV4-1 and J is TRBJ2-2; a weak D match, TRBD2 (6 bases). Germline V gene data show CDR1 as MGHRA and CDR2 as YSYEKL. The CDR3 consists of 16 residues. V was trimmed by 1 base and J by 2 bases, leaving 11 bases between them. CDR3 residues: CASSQVASANTGELFF. The CDR3 DNA reads as TGCGCCAGCAGCCAAGTGGCTAGCGCAAACACCGGGGAGCTGTTTTTT.

There are a few counts of this clone. The J gene is TRBJ2-7, the V gene TRBV28, with a weak D call TRBD1 (5 bases). The length of the CDR3 is 12 residues. Germline loops: CDR1 MDHEN, CDR2 SYDVKM. Trimming took 7 bases from V and 11 from J, leaving 18 bases between them. CDR3 amino acids: CASTSGSPQEYF. Here the CDR3 DNA reads TGTGCCAGCACCTCCGGATCTCCACAGGAGTACTTC.

As regards this clone: Other DNA sequences in the same sample also yield this CDR3. The chain has TRBV6-6 and TRBJ1-1; no clear D gene. Deletions cut 0 bases from V and 7 bases from J, with 6 bases between. Per the germline V gene, CDR1 is MNHNY and CDR2 is SVGAGI (reference sequence). The CDR3 spans 12 residues. The CDR3 here is CASSYSRVEAFF. The CDR3 region has the DNA TGTGCCAGCAGTTACTCGAGGGTTGAAGCTTTCTTT.

In nucleotides, the CDR3 is TGTGCCAGCAGATCTACTAGCGGGAAGAGGAACGAGCAGTACTTC. Translation gives CASRSTSGKRNEQYF. The rearrangement uses TRBV7-2 and TRBJ2-7, with 10 bases matching TRBD2. The trim removed 6 bases at V and 5 bases at J, leaving 10 bases unmatched. The CDR3 length is 15 residues. The germline V gene encodes CDR1 SGHTA and CDR2 FQGNSA.

This chain links TRBV14 with TRBJ1-5, with D perhaps TRBD1 (5 bases). The V end lost 9 bases, the J end lost 1 base, and 16 bases lay between the germline ends. There are 15 residues in the CDR3. Germline lookup yields CDR1 SGHDN and CDR2 FVKESK. Here the CDR3 reads CARKGRLKSNQPQHF. Written as DNA, the CDR3 is TGTGCCAGAAAGGGGCGACTCAAGAGCAATCAGCCCCAGCATTTT.

The chain recombines TRBV2 with TRBJ2-2, with 15 bases matching TRBD2. Germline lookup yields CDR1 SNHLY and CDR2 FYNNEI. Trimming cost V 6 bases and J 7 bases; bases outside gene matches: 3. This CDR3 is 15 amino acids long. CDR3 nucleotides: TGTGCCAGCAGGATGGGACTAGCGGGAGGCGGGGAGCTGTTTTTT. Protein: CASRMGLAGGGELFF.

The chain employs TRBV28 and TRBJ2-1; 11 nucleotides agree with TRBD2. This CDR3 is 15 amino acids long. Germline V gene lookup returns CDR1 MDHEN and CDR2 SYDVKM. The junction had 8 bases not matched to a gene; V was cut back by 5 bases and J by 8 bases. The CDR3 here is CASSTRLAGKYEQFF. DNA of the CDR3: TGTGCCAGCAGTACACGACTAGCGGGAAAATATGAGCAGTTCTTC.

The V call is TRBV25-1, the J call TRBJ2-7; the D gene is possibly TRBD2 (6 bases). The V end was cut by 6 bases, the J end by 1 base, with 16 bases between. The CDR3 sequence is 15 residues long. CDR1 and CDR2 from the germline V gene are MGHDK and SYGVNS. This chain's CDR3 is CASSTGLLRSYEQYF. Written as DNA, the CDR3 is TGTGCCAGCAGCACGGGACTCCTGAGGTCCTACGAGCAGTACTTC.

This clone has more than one count but fewer than ten. The chain couples TRBV29-1 to TRBJ1-2; TRBD1 aligns across 7 bases. Trimming took 5 bases from V and 8 from J; bases not matched to a gene: 8. The length of the CDR3 is 12 residues. CDR1 and CDR2 (germline): SQVTM, ANQGSEA. CDR3 DNA sequence: TGCAGCGTTATGACAGGGTTGGAGGGCTACACCTTC. It encodes CSVMTGLEGYTF. Full variable domain (remainder filled in from reference TRBV29-1 and TRBJ1-2): SAVISQKPSRDICQRGTSLTIQCQVDSQVTMMFWYRQQPGQSLTLIATANQGSEATYESGFVIDKFPISRPNLTFSTLTVSNMSPEDSSIYLCSVMTGLEGYTFGSGTRLTVV.

V usage is TRBV29-1 and J usage is TRBJ1-5; TRBD1 is a possible D gene (5 bases). The germline V and J ends were trimmed by 3 bases and 5 bases, with 11 bases remaining between them. The CDR3 runs to 13 residues. Germline CDR1 SQVTM, CDR2 ANQGSEA. The DNA for the CDR3 is TGCAGCGTTGAGGTTTGGGGGGATCAGCCCCAGCATTTT. This translates into CSVEVWGDQPQHF. Variable domain in full (rest from reference TRBV29-1 and TRBJ1-5): SAVISQKPSRDICQRGTSLTIQCQVDSQVTMMFWYRQQPGQSLTLIATANQGSEATYESGFVIDKFPISRPNLTFSTLTVSNMSPEDSSIYLCSVEVWGDQPQHFGDGTRLSIL.

J is TRBJ1-4 and V is TRBV6-1; a weak D match, TRBD1 (6 bases). Germline V gives CDR1 MNHNS, CDR2 SASEGT. This CDR3 is built from 15 residues. Trimming took 4 bases from V and 0 from J, leaving 9 bases between them. The CDR3 DNA reads as TGTGCCAGCAGTGCTAGGACAGCAACTAATGAAAAACTGTTTTTT. It encodes CASSARTATNEKLFF.

The V call is TRBV5-1, the J call TRBJ2-1, with D perhaps TRBD1 (5 bases). V was cut by 4 bases and J by 5 bases, with 16 bases left in between. This CDR3 contains 15 residues. Germline V gene lookup returns CDR1 SGHRS and CDR2 YFSETQ. The CDR3 nucleotides read TGCGCCAGCAGCGGTGGCACAGGATCACACAATGAGCAGTTCTTC. Its protein is CASSGGTGSHNEQFF.

This clone showed up just a few times. The chain combines TRBV2 with TRBJ1-5; D unresolved. Germline-derived CDR1 and CDR2 are SNHLY and FYNNEI. V lost 5 bases, J lost 1 base, and 6 bases lay in between. There are 13 residues in the CDR3. The CDR3 protein is CASSPESNQPQHF. The CDR3 region has the DNA TGTGCCAGCAGTCCCGAGAGCAATCAGCCCCAGCATTTT.

The CDR3 DNA is TGCGCCAGCAGCCAAGATCGGGCGGGGGGAACTGAAGCTTTCTTT. It is translated as CASSQDRAGGTEAFF. This chain links TRBV4-1 with TRBJ1-1; TRBD1 might be the D (5 bases). This CDR3 comprises 15 residues. The V end lost 0 bases, the J end lost 5 bases, and 13 bases lay between the germline ends. In germline, CDR1 is MGHRA, CDR2 YSYEKL.